One and the same sample provided the 10 T cell receptor beta chains below, sequenced in a study of long-term antiretroviral therapy in people with HIV. Researchers report immunoSEQ v3.0 was run at survey level. Here immunoSEQ multiplex PCR was the method, and the copy in TCRdb shows in-frame clones only, minus some. The sample holds around 20,000 clones, 84% seen once. The specimen comprised unsorted PBMCs, sampled 0.9 years after starting antiretroviral therapy. These receptor sequences come from a man younger than 35 with HIV.

This clone was seen a single time. The chain links TRBV7-3 to TRBJ2-1, with D perhaps assigned TRBD1 or TRBD2 (5 bases each). V was clipped by 7 bases and J by 8 bases, with 18 bases between them. This CDR3 has 14 amino acids. Germline V gene lookup returns CDR1 SGHTA and CDR2 FQGTGA. The CDR3 is CASTPGARGHEQFF. CDR3 nucleotide sequence: TGTGCCAGCACCCCCGGGGCCCGGGGACATGAGCAGTTCTTC.

The V gene is TRBV5-5, the J gene TRBJ1-6, with 7 positions matching TRBD1. With 1 base clipped from V and 4 bases from J, the junction kept 5 bases outside the gene matches. The CDR3 extends over 16 amino acids. CDR1 and CDR2 from the germline V gene are SGHKS and YYEKEE (reference sequence). CDR3 residues: CASSLFAGQYNSPLHF. CDR3 DNA: TGTGCCAGCAGCTTGTTCGCGGGACAGTATAATTCACCCCTCCACTTT.

The J gene is TRBJ1-1, the V gene TRBV7-8, with D possibly TRBD1 on 5 matching bases. V was pared by 3 bases and J by 3 bases, with 11 bases between. The CDR3 spans 14 residues. Germline V gene data show CDR1 as SGHVS and CDR2 as FQNEAQ. CDR3 region: CASSFNGGDTEAFF. Written as DNA, the CDR3 is TGTGCCAGCAGCTTCAACGGGGGTGACACTGAAGCTTTCTTT.

This clone is medium-sized (0.01 to 0.1%). The chain uses TRBV6-4 and TRBJ2-3; 14 bases agree with TRBD2. CDR1 is MRHNA and CDR2 is SNTAGT in the germline V gene. CDR3 length: 16 residues. V gave up 3 bases and J gave up 6 bases; unmatched junction bases: 5. CDR3: CASSETSGGATDTQYF. The CDR3 DNA sequence: TGTGCCAGCAGTGAGACTAGCGGGGGGGCCACGGATACGCAGTATTTT.

This clone was seen just once. The genes are TRBV28 and TRBJ1-2, with D maybe TRBD1 (5 bases). V was trimmed by 2 bases and J by 4 bases, leaving 8 bases between them. This CDR3 is 13 amino acids long. CDR1 is MDHEN, CDR2 SYDVKM, per germline. The CDR3 spells CASSLGTSYGYTF. The DNA for the CDR3 is TGTGCCAGCAGTTTAGGGACTTCCTATGGCTACACCTTC.

The rearrangement uses TRBV11-2 and TRBJ1-4, with D possibly matching TRBD1 (6 bases). Germline V gives CDR1 SGHAT, CDR2 FQNNGV. The V end lost 3 bases, the J end lost 8 bases, and 22 bases lay between the germline ends. The CDR3 consists of 17 residues. The CDR3 spells CASSLLTLGTLNEKLFF. The CDR3 DNA sequence: TGTGCCAGCAGCTTGTTAACCCTCGGGACACTGAACGAAAAACTGTTTTTT.

The V gene is TRBV18, the J gene TRBJ2-7, with unresolved D. V gave up 1 base and J gave up 3 bases, with 10 bases separating them. The CDR3 runs to 14 residues. Per germline, CDR1 KGHSH and CDR2 LQKENI. The DNA of the CDR3 is TGTGCCAGCTCACCACAGCCGAACCTCTACGAGCAGTACTTC. Protein sequence: CASSPQPNLYEQYF.

The chain joins TRBV9 to TRBJ2-6; no clear D gene. This CDR3 has 16 amino acids. Trimming left V 4 bases short and J 0 bases short, with 11 bases between. Germline CDR1 SGDLS, CDR2 YYNGEE. The CDR3: CASSPVGISGANVLTF. CDR3 DNA sequence: TGTGCCAGCAGCCCAGTTGGGATCTCTGGGGCCAACGTCCTGACTTTC.

The chain has TRBV29-1 and TRBJ2-5; 7 bases match TRBD2. This CDR3 has 12 residues. Germline loops: CDR1 SQVTM, CDR2 ANQGSEA. J was trimmed by 6 bases and V by 8 bases; bases with no gene match: 9. CDR3 sequence reads: CSTSDSGKTQYF. Here the CDR3 DNA reads TGCAGCACTAGTGACAGCGGGAAGACCCAGTACTTC.

In this sample, this clone turned up once. The chain recombines TRBV5-1 with TRBJ1-2; 7 bases are a match to TRBD1. The CDR3 has 14 residues. Germline-derived CDR1 and CDR2 are SGHRS and YFSETQ. V shed 4 bases and J 7 bases; nucleotides not matched to a gene: 10. For the CDR3, the DNA is TGCGCCAGCAGCGGGACAGCCCCGACGGGTGGCTACACCTTC. Protein sequence: CASSGTAPTGGYTF.